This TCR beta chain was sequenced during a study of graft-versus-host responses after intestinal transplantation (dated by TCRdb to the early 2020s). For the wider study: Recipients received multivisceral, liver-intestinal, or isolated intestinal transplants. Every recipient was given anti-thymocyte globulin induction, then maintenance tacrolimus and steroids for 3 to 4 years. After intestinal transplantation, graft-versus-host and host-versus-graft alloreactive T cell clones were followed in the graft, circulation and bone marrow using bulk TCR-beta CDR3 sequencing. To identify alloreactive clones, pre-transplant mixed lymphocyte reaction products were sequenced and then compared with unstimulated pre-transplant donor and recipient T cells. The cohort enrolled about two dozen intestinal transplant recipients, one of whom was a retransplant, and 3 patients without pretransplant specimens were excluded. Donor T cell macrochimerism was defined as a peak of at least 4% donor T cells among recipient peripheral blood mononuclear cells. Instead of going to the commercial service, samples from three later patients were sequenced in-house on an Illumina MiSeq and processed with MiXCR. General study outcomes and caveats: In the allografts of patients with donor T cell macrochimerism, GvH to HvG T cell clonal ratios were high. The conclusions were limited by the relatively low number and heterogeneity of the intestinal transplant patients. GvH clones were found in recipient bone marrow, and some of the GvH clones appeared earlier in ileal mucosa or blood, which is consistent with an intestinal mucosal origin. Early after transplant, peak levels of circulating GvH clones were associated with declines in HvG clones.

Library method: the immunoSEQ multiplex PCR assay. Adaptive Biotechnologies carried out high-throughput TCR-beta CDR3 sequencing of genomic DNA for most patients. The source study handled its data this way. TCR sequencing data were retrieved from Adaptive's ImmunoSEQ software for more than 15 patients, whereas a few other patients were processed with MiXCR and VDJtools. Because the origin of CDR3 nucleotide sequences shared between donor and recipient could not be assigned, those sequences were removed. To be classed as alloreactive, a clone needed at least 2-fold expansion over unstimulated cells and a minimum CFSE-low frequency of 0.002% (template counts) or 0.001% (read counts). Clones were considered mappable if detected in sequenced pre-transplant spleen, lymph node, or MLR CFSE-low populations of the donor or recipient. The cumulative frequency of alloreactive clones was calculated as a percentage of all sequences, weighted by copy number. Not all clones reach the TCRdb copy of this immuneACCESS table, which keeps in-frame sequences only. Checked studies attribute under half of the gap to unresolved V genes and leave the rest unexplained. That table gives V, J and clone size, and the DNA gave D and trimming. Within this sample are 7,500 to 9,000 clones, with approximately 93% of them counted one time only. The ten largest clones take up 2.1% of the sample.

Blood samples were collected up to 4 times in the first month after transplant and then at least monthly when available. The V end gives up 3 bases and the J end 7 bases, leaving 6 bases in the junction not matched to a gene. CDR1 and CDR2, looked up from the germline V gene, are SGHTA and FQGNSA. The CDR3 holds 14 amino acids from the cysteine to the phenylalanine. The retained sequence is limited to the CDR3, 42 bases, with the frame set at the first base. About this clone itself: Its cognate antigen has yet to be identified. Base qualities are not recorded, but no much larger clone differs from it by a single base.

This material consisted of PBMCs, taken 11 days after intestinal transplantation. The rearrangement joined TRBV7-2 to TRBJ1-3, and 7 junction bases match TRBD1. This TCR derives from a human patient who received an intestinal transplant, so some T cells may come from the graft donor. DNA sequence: TGTGCCAGCAGCTTGAAGACAGGGCAGAACACCATATATTTT. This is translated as CASSLKTGQNTIYF.